These 13 T cell receptor beta chains were sequenced from one sample in a study of beta chain features in type 1 diabetes (dated by TCRdb to between 2017 and 2018). These TCRs are of unknown antigen specificity. Libraries were constructed by the immunoSEQ multiplex PCR assay. All of the isolated RNA was reverse transcribed with the High Capacity cDNA Reverse Transcription Kit, so expressed TCRB transcripts were sequenced. TCRdb took over this immuneACCESS table, retaining in-frame rearrangements with V and J assigned. Such tables are incomplete; in checked studies, under half of the missing clones stem from an unresolved V gene, and the remainder is unexplained. The sample profile shows a few hundred thousand clones; approximately 13% of them were found once. Of the sample, roughly 0.015% is held by the ten largest clones. What the research found in general, with its limitations: Type 1 diabetes patients showed a moderate but significant shortening of TCRB CDR3 length in all four CD4+ subsets.

What was sequenced was naive CD4+ T cells from blood. Explained via the paper, the cell subset or site label denotes: true naive CD4+ T cells. The receptors were sampled from a young woman with type 1 diabetes.

In regard to this clone: The sample contains more than one DNA sequence encoding this CDR3. V gene TRBV30 combines with J gene TRBJ1-1; D unclear. Looked up from germline, CDR1 is GTSNPN and CDR2 is SVGIG (reference sequence). The V end lost 5 bases, the J end lost 0 bases, and 7 bases lay between the germline ends. CDR3 size: 12 residues. The DNA of the CDR3 is TGTGCCTGGTCTCACTTGAACACTGAAGCTTTCTTT. As protein: CAWSHLNTEAFF.

This clone has more than one count but fewer than ten. The rearrangement links TRBV30 to TRBJ2-3; 8 bases are a match to TRBD2. V was clipped by 5 bases and J by 5 bases; unmatched bases: 6. The CDR3 length is 13 residues. CDR1 and CDR2 (germline): GTSNPN, SVGIG (reference sequence). The CDR3 spells CAWSSGLEDTQYF. The DNA of the CDR3 is TGTGCCTGGTCTTCGGGACTAGAAGATACGCAGTATTTT.

V gene TRBV27 combines with J gene TRBJ2-2, with D possibly matching TRBD2 (5 bases). Per the germline V gene, CDR1 is MNHEY and CDR2 is SMNVEV (reference sequence). V was pared by 8 bases and J by 7 bases, with 20 bases between. CDR3 size: 15 residues. DNA of the CDR3: TGTGCCAGCCAGCGGTTGCCCATACCTGACGGGGAGCTGTTTTTT. Translated: CASQRLPIPDGELFF.

This clone was picked up a small number of times. This chain connects TRBV5-4 to TRBJ2-6, with a possible D match to TRBD2 (5 bases). CDR3 length equals 15 residues. Germline V gene data show CDR1 as SGHNT and CDR2 as YYREEE (reference sequence). V was pared by 5 bases and J by 2 bases, with 11 bases between. CDR3 in DNA: TGTGCCAGCAGGGAGACGGGGACTGGGGCCAACGTCCTGACTTTC. Amino acids: CASRETGTGANVLTF.

V and J are TRBV29-1 and TRBJ2-5; TRBD2 matches 14 bases. Germline loops: CDR1 SQVTM, CDR2 ANQGSEA. The CDR3 spans 16 residues. J lost 5 bases, V lost 4 bases, and 9 bases had no gene match. Written as DNA, the CDR3 is TGCAGCGTTGGAGGACTAGCGGGAGGACCAAGTGAGACCCAGTACTTC. Protein: CSVGGLAGGPSETQYF.

This clone occurred a few times. The chain links TRBV18 to TRBJ1-2; D ambiguous. Trimming shortened V by 3 bases and J by 2 bases, and 13 bases separated the two germline ends. CDR3 length: 15 residues. Germline loops: CDR1 KGHSH, CDR2 LQKENI. Here the CDR3 DNA reads TGTGCCAGCTCACCGGAGGCGGGGTCGAACTATGGCTACACCTTC. This gives the protein CASSPEAGSNYGYTF.

This clone was counted only a few times. This chain connects TRBV28 to TRBJ2-2; D might be TRBD2 (5 bases). CDR3 length: 17 amino acids. V was pared by 6 bases and J by 0 bases, with 17 bases between. Per the germline V gene, CDR1 is MDHEN and CDR2 is SYDVKM. The CDR3, as DNA: TGTGCCAGCAGCTCTGCCGGGGAAGGGCCGAACACCGGGGAGCTGTTTTTT. This translates into CASSSAGEGPNTGELFF.

The CDR3 DNA reads as TGTGCCACCCAAGACAGGGACTATGGCTACACCTTC. It translates to CATQDRDYGYTF. This chain links TRBV27 with TRBJ1-2, with 7 positions matching TRBD1. V shed 10 bases and J 3 bases; nucleotides not matched to a gene: 5. CDR1 MNHEY and CDR2 SMNVEV come from the germline V gene (reference sequence). This CDR3 has 12 residues.

This clone was counted between two and nine times. V usage is TRBV28 and J usage is TRBJ2-5; D gene uncertain. CDR3 length equals 12 residues. Trimming shortened V by 5 bases and J by 7 bases, and 11 bases separated the two germline ends. Germline CDR1 MDHEN, CDR2 SYDVKM. As DNA, the CDR3 is TGTGCCAGCAGTCAACTGACGGGGACCCAGTACTTC. This gives the protein CASSQLTGTQYF.

The table lists this clone with a few counts. The V gene is TRBV5-4, the J gene TRBJ2-1; no reliable D call. The germline CDR1 and CDR2 sequences are SGHNT and YYREEE (reference sequence). V was trimmed by 4 bases and J by 0 bases, leaving 11 bases between them. The CDR3 covers 15 residues. The CDR3, as DNA: TGTGCCAGCAGCCCTACTCCCAACTCCTACAATGAGCAGTTCTTC. Amino acid sequence: CASSPTPNSYNEQFF. Full variable domain (outside the CDR3, taken from reference TRBV5-4 and TRBJ2-1): ETGVTQSPTHLIKTRGQQVTLRCSSQSGHNTVSWYQQALGQGPQFIFQYYREEENGRGNFPPRFSGLQFPNYSSELNVNALELDDSALYLCASSPTPNSYNEQFFGPGTRLTVL.

There are a few counts of this clone. Other DNA sequences in the same sample also yield this CDR3. V usage is TRBV28 and J usage is TRBJ2-7; a possible D gene is TRBD1 (5 bases). In germline, CDR1 is MDHEN, CDR2 SYDVKM. Trimming pared 3 bases from V and 2 bases from J, leaving 8 bases between. This CDR3 spans 13 amino acids. The CDR3 here is CASSLTATYEQYF. CDR3 DNA sequence: TGTGCCAGCAGTTTGACAGCTACCTACGAGCAGTACTTC.

This rearrangement joins TRBV5-1 to TRBJ2-1, with TRBD2 matching over 10 bases. The CDR3 is 15 amino acids. Trimming cost V 6 bases and J 5 bases; bases outside gene matches: 8. Germline CDR1 SGHRS, CDR2 YFSETQ. CDR3 sequence (DNA): TGCGCCAGCAACCCCCTAGCGGGAGAACACAATGAGCAGTTCTTC. This codes for CASNPLAGEHNEQFF.

The rearrangement links TRBV5-1 to TRBJ2-3, with no clear D. Germline V gives CDR1 SGHRS, CDR2 YFSETQ. Trimming left V 0 bases short and J 0 bases short, with 11 bases between. The CDR3 runs to 16 residues. CDR3 residues: CASSLGALPSTDTQYF. The CDR3 nucleotides read TGCGCCAGCAGCTTGGGCGCCTTACCTAGCACAGATACGCAGTATTTT.